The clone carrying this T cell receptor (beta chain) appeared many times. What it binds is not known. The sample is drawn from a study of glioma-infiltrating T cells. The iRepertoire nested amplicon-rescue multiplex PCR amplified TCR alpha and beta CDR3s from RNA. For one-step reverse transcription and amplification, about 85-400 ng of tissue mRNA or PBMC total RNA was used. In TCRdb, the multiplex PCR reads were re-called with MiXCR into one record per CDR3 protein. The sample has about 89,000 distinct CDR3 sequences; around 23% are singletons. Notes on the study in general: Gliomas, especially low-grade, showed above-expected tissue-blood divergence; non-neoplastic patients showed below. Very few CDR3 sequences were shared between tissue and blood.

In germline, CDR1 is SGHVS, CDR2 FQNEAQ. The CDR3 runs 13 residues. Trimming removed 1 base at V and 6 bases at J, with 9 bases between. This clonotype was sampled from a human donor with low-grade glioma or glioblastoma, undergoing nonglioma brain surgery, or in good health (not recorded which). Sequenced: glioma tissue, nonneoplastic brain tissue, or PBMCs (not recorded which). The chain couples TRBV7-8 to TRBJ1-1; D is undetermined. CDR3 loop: CASSLGLGAEAFF. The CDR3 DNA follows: TGTGCCAGCAGCTTAGGCTTGGGAGCTGAAGCTTTCTTT.